This passage covers 5 T cell receptor beta chains from one sample sequenced in a study of Tregs in tolerant kidney transplant recipients. Method: immunoSEQ multiplex PCR; TCRdb's copy keeps in-frame clones and lacks some. The table shows about 94,000 clones, with over 85% occurring only once. Material: CD4+ T cells from blood, obtained before the transplant. These receptors all come from a human donor who received a combined kidney and bone marrow transplant.

The chain employs TRBV29-1 and TRBJ1-1, with D uncertain. Trimming pared 2 bases from V and 8 bases from J, leaving 12 bases between. The germline V gene has CDR1 SQVTM and CDR2 ANQGSEA. The length of the CDR3 is 12 residues. CDR3 residues: CSVEFRSYEAFF. CDR3 DNA: TGCAGCGTTGAATTCCGGTCCTACGAAGCTTTCTTT.

The V and J genes are TRBV5-3 and TRBJ2-3, with 9 bases aligning to TRBD2. TRBV5-3 is an ORF, with its function uncertain. The CDR3 loop spans 16 amino acids. J gave up 4 bases and V 1 base, and 7 bases lay outside the gene matches. The CDR3 region has the DNA TGTGCCAGAAGCTTGTGCAAGCGGGGGGACTCAGATACGCAGTATTTT. It yields the protein CARSLCKRGDSDTQYF.

V is TRBV10-1 and J is TRBJ1-4; 7 positions agree with TRBD1. Germline assignment: CDR1 WNHNN and CDR2 SYGVQD (reference sequence). This CDR3 has 14 residues. V lost 5 bases, J lost 7 bases, and 7 bases stayed unmatched. CDR3 bases: TGCGCCAGCAGTCCGACAGGGTTAGCTGAAAAACTGTTTTTT. It specifies CASSPTGLAEKLFF.

This chain joins TRBV5-1 and TRBJ1-1, with TRBD1 matching 11 bases. Germline V gene lookup returns CDR1 SGHRS and CDR2 YFSETQ. This CDR3 is 15 amino acids long. V gave up 4 bases and J gave up 4 bases; unmatched junction bases: 6. The CDR3 reads CASSLLGTGGTEAFF. DNA for the CDR3: TGCGCCAGCAGCCTCCTCGGGACAGGGGGCACTGAAGCTTTCTTT.

The CDR3 bases are TGTGCCAGCAGCTCCAGGACAGGGGGCACTGAAGCTTTCTTT. Translating gives CASSSRTGGTEAFF. The chain uses TRBV11-3 and TRBJ1-1, with TRBD1 matching 10 bases. Germline CDR1 SGHNT, CDR2 YENEEA. The CDR3 has 14 amino acids. V trimming: 4 bases; J trimming: 4 bases; junction bases outside the gene matches: 3.